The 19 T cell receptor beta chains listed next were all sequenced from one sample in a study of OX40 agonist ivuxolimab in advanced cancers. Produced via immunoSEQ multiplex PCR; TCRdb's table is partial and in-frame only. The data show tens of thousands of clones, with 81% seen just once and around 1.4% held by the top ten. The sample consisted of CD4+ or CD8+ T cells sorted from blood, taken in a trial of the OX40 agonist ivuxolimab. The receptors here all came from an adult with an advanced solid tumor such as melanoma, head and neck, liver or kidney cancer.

CDR3: CASSRRQRVGNQPQHF. The CDR3 bases are TGTGCCAGCAGCAGACGACAGCGGGTCGGCAATCAGCCCCAGCATTTT. The chain carries TRBV21-1 and TRBJ1-5. TRBV21-1 is classified as a pseudogene. The CDR3 is 16 amino acids.

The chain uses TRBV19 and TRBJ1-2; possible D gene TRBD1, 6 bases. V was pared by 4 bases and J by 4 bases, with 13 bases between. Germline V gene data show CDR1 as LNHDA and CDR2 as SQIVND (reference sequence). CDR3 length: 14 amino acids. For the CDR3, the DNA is TGTGCCAGTAGTACAACCAGGACAGCCTATGGCTACACCTTC. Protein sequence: CASSTTRTAYGYTF. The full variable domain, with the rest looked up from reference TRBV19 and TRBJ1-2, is DGGITQSPKYLFRKEGQNVTLSCEQNLNHDAMYWYRQDPGQGLRLIYYSQIVNDFQKGDIAEGYSVSREKKESFPLTVTSAQKNPTAFYLCASSTTRTAYGYTFGSGTRLTVV.

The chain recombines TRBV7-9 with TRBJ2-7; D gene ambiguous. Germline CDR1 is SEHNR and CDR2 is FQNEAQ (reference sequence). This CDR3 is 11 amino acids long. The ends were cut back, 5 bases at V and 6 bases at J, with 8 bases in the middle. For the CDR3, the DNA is TGTGCCAGCAGCCCGGGCTTCGAGCAGTACTTC. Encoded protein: CASSPGFEQYF.

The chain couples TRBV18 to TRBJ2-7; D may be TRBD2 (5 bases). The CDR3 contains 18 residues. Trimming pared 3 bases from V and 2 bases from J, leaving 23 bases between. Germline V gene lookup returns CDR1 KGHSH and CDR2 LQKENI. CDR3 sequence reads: CASSPRTPFRGETYEQYF. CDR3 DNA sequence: TGTGCCAGCTCACCGCGGACCCCTTTCCGGGGAGAAACCTACGAGCAGTACTTC. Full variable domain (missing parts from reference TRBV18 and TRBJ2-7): NAGVMQNPRHLVRRRGQEARLRCSPMKGHSHVYWYRQLPEEGLKFMVYLQKENIIDESGMPKERFSAEFPKEGPSILRIQQVVRGDSAAYFCASSPRTPFRGETYEQYFGPGTRLTVT.

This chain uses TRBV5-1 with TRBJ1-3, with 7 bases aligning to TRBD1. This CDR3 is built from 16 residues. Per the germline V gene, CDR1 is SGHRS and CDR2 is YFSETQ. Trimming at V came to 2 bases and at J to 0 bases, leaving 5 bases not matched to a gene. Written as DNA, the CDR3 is TGCGCCAGCAGCTTAACAGGGGTCCTCTCTGGAAACACCATATATTTT. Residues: CASSLTGVLSGNTIYF.

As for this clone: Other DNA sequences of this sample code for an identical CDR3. CDR3 sequence: CASSESDRVGQPQHF. The CDR3 bases are TGTGCCAGCAGTGAATCTGACAGGGTGGGTCAACCCCAGCATTTT. The chain employs TRBV25-1 and TRBJ1-5; 7 bases are shared with TRBD1. The CDR3 covers 15 residues. Unmatched junction bases numbered 10, after V lost 1 base and J lost 10 bases. The germline gives CDR1 MGHDK, CDR2 SYGVNS. Looking up the rest from reference TRBV25-1 and TRBJ1-5 gives the full variable domain: EADIYQTPRYLVIGTGKKITLECSQTMGHDKMYWYQQDPGMELHLIHYSYGVNSTEKGDLSSESTVSRIRTEHFPLTLESARPSHTSQYLCASSESDRVGQPQHFGDGTRLSIL.

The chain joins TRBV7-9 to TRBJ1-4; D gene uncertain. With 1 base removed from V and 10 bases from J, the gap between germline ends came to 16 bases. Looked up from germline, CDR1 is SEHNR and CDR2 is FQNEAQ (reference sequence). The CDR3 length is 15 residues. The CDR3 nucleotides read TGTGCCAGCAGCTTAGAGGTAGGGTCGTTCGGAAAACTGTTTTTT. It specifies CASSLEVGSFGKLFF.

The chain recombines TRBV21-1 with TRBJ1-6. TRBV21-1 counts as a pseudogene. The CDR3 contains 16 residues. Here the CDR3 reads CASSKSSGTYNSPLHF. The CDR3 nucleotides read TGTGCCAGCAGCAAGTCTTCCGGGACCTATAATTCACCCCTCCACTTT.

This CDR3 reads CASSHAGKRGISTDTQYF. DNA for the CDR3: TGCGCCAGCAGCCATGCCGGGAAGCGGGGGATTAGCACAGATACGCAGTATTTT. The V call is TRBV4-3, the J call TRBJ2-3; 8 bases are a match to TRBD2. Germline-derived CDR1 and CDR2 are LGHNA and YSLEER. CDR3 size: 18 residues. Trimming removed 3 bases from V and 0 bases from J; junction bases left unmatched: 11.

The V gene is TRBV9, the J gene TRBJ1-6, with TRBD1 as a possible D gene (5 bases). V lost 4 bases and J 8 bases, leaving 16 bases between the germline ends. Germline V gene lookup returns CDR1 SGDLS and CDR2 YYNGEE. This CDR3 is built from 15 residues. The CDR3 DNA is TGTGCCAGCAGCACTTCCGGGACTGATTATTCACCCCTCCACTTT. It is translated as CASSTSGTDYSPLHF.

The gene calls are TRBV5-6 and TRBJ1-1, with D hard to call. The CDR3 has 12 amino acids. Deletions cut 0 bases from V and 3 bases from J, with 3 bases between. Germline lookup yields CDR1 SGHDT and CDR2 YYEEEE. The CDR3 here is CASSLADTEAFF. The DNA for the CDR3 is TGTGCCAGCAGCTTGGCAGACACTGAAGCTTTCTTT.

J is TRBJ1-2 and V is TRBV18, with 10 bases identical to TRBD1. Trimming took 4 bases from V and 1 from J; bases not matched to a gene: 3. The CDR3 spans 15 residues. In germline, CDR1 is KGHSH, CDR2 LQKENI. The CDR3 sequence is CASSLGTGDNYGYTF. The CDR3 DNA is TGTGCCAGCTCACTGGGGACAGGGGATAACTATGGCTACACCTTC.

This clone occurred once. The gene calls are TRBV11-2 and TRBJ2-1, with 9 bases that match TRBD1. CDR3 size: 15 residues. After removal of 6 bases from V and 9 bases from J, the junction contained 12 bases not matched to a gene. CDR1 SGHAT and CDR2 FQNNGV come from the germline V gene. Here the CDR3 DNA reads TGTGCCAGCAGTTCCACCGGGACAGGGTGGGGTGAGCAGTTCTTC. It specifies CASSSTGTGWGEQFF.

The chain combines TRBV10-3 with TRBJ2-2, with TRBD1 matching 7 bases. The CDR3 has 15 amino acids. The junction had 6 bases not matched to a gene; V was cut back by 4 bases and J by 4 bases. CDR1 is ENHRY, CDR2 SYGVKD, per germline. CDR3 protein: CAISAGQGVTGELFF. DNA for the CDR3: TGTGCCATCAGTGCGGGGCAGGGGGTCACCGGGGAGCTGTTTTTT.

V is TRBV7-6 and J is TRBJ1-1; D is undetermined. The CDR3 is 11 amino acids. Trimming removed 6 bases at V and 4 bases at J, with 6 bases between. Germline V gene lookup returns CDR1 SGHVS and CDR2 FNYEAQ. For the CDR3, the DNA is TGTGCCAGCAGGACGGGCACTGAAGCTTTCTTT. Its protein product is CASRTGTEAFF.

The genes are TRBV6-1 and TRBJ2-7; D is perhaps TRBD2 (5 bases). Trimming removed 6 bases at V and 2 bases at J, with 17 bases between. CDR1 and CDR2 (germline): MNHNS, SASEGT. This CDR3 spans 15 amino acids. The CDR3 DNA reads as TGTGCCAGCAGCCGCTTAACGGGGATCCCCTACGAGCAGTACTTC. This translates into CASSRLTGIPYEQYF.

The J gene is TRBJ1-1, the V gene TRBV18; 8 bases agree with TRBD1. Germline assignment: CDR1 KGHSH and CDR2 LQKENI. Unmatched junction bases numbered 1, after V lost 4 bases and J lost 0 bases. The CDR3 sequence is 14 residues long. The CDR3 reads CASSRDRLNTEAFF. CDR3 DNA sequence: TGTGCCAGCTCACGGGACAGGCTGAACACTGAAGCTTTCTTT.

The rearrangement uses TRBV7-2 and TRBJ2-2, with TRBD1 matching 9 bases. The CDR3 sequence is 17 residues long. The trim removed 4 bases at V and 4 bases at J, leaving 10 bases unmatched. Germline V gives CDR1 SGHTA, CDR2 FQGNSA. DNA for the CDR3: TGTGCCAGCAGCTCCCCAAAGACAGGGGGTATCACCGGGGAGCTGTTTTTT. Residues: CASSSPKTGGITGELFF. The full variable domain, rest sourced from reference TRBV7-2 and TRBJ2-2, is GAGVSQSPSNKVTEKGKDVELRCDPISGHTALYWYRQSLGQGLEFLIYFQGNSAPDKSGLPSDRFSAERTGGSVSTLTIQRTQQEDSAVYLCASSSPKTGGITGELFFGEGSRLTVL.

CDR3 protein: CASGGGGREQFF. The CDR3 nucleotides are TGTGCCAGCGGGGGGGGAGGTAGGGAGCAGTTCTTC. This chain connects TRBV2 to TRBJ2-1, with 7 nucleotides matching TRBD2. Germline lookup yields CDR1 SNHLY and CDR2 FYNNEI. This CDR3 is built from 12 residues. The trim removed 8 bases at V and 10 bases at J, leaving 8 bases unmatched. Full variable domain (missing parts from reference TRBV2 and TRBJ2-1): EPEVTQTPSHQVTQMGQEVILRCVPISNHLYFYWYRQILGQKVEFLVSFYNNEISEKSEIFDDQFSVERPDGSNFTLKIRSTKLEDSAMYFCASGGGGREQFFGPGTRLTVL.